This T cell receptor (beta chain) appears in the sequencing data of a study of cytomegalovirus exposure and HLA in healthy donors (dated by TCRdb to 2017 to 2019). About the study as a whole: In an earlier analysis of 550 to 750 of the donors, 250 to 350 Gb of sequence data and 100 million or so unique TCR beta sequences from about 180 million T cells were reported. An early release covering roughly 580 HLA-typed donors comprised 250 to 350 gigabases of sequencing data and around 80 million unique TCR sequences. Among the roughly 410 genotyped donors, around 81% belonged to the genetic ancestry cluster associated with self-reported Caucasian donors. The study aimed to test whether cataloging public T cell receptors could reveal signatures of past pathogen exposure. The T cell repertoires of around 730 subjects were profiled by immunosequencing and related to cytomegalovirus serostatus. Besides the first cohort of approximately 710 subjects, a separate validation cohort made up of 120 different subjects was used. To predict cytomegalovirus infection status, the study brought together high-throughput TCR immunosequencing, statistical association of individual TCRs with disease status, and machine learning. In a later analysis, previously published TCR beta repertoires from about 640 donors were re-analyzed and high-resolution HLA genotyping was added so that TCR occurrence patterns could be studied. The later analysis used no new phenotypic data to find candidate immune exposures, relying instead on TCR beta sequences and their occurrence across donors. In an earlier analysis of a few hundred of the donors, high-throughput TCR beta sequencing was used to judge whether each TCR beta V gene segment behaved as functional or pseudogenic. Donor age, sex, ethnicity and CMV serostatus were compiled alongside the repertoire data. In a later genetic analysis, genome-wide SNP genotypes for about 65% of the roughly 670 donors were used, and that subset was treated as a discovery cohort. Every repertoire in the discovery cohort had been generated on one and the same sequencing platform. HLA typing included class I and class II loci at four-digit resolution. Typing coverage varied by locus: roughly 629-630 donors for A, B, C, DRB1 and DQB1; under 550 for DQA1; 600 to 610 for DPA1; some 470 for DPB1. Roughly 5 DR-DQ haplotypes were handled as single units for association and clustering, since linkage in the cohort was strong. Among a few hundred genotyped donors of the cohort, an average of around 240,000 unique TCR beta nucleotide sequences were sequenced per donor, about a sixth of them non-productive.

Turning to this clone: This receptor's antigen is unknown. No quality values exist for individual bases; no much larger clone is one base distant.

The cohort consisted of some 670 healthy bone marrow donors. Cohort members were all nominally healthy when sampled, although unrecorded immune exposures were likely present. The donor tested CMV seropositive, placing the donor among the 250 to 300 seropositive members of the cohort. Each donor provided a peripheral blood sample, and peripheral blood mononuclear cells were used for TCR beta sequencing. Genomic DNA extraction from the blood cell samples was performed with the Qiagen DNeasy Blood Extraction Kit. What the work shows at the level of the full study, not this receptor alone: In both the original and validation cohorts, the classifier was reported to diagnose cytomegalovirus status with high specificity and sensitivity. Because the 87-base-pair reads could not distinguish some IMGT-functional V segments, including TRBV6-2 and TRBV6-3, those segments were excluded. A few of the identified cytomegalovirus-associated TCR beta chains were confirmed in vitro to be specific for cytomegalovirus antigens. In an earlier analysis of 587 of the donors, most TCR beta V segments appeared in productive rearrangements about 87% or about 30% of the time, broadly matching IMGT annotations. Some 15 rarely observed V segments, including chromosome 9 orphons, were excluded from the earlier analysis of several hundred of the donors because counts were too low. Most TCR sequences were seen in very few donors, while some public TCRs were found in many individuals. Because some donors lacked HLA typing at each locus, the association tests relied only on the typed subset. Assigning TCR associations to individual alleles was difficult when HLA alleles, especially DR and DQ, strongly co-occurred. The authors suggested that the approach could potentially be extended to other disease states and immunological phenotypes. For the cohort, immune exposure information was limited to CMV serostatus. Roughly uniform sequencing depth across donors was assumed in presence/absence analyses, although this assumption may not hold. A later analysis associated 15,000 or so TCR beta sequences with specific HLA alleles at a false discovery rate of 0.05. Linkage disequilibrium might explain the correlated functional status among segregating V segments, but an unknown experimental factor could not be ruled out. In a later genetic analysis, a missense DCLRE1C variant was associated with V-gene and J-gene trimming of TCR beta chains, and the association was replicated in an independent cohort. In a later analysis, TCR association rates were found to vary across HLA loci, with the most associated TCRs seen for DRB1 alleles and the fewest for HLA-C alleles. In a later analysis, HLA-associated TCR beta chains were found to be more clonally expanded and to have lower generation probabilities than equally common non-associated chains. According to a later analysis, parvovirus B19, influenza, CMV and Epstein-Barr virus appeared linked to several top co-occurrence clusters. A further reported finding was that TCR beta sequences accurately predicted the HLA-A and HLA-B alleles for most subjects in the first cohort. Only TCR beta chains were sequenced in this cohort, and the absence of alpha or paired-chain data limited detectable features. In a later analysis, most CMV-associated TCR beta chains were found to appear HLA-restricted, with HLA associations seemingly driven largely by CMV exposure. The study gave a list of 150 to 200 TCR beta chains associated with cytomegalovirus. In a later genetic analysis, fewer N-insertions in productive TCRs were reported among donors in an Asian-associated ancestry cluster than the roughly 700-donor mean. A group of highly shared sequence variants was considered likely to be a technical artifact of the sequencing pipeline.

The library was generated by the immunoSEQ multiplex PCR assay. For the multiplex PCR, a mixture combining 60 forward primers for TCR Vbeta segments and 13 reverse primers for TCR Jbeta segments was used. The CDR3 region of rearranged TCR beta genes was amplified from genomic DNA by a multiplex PCR assay. The Illumina HiSeq System was used to sequence the amplified TCR beta libraries as 87-base-pair reads. In the source study's methods: A later analysis counted some 74 million unique TCR beta chains across the 666 repertoires, and roughly 11 million of these chains were shared by at least two donors. Raw reads were error-corrected and collapsed into unique sequences by a nearest-neighbor algorithm in which closely related sequences were merged to remove PCR and sequencing errors. Alignment of CDR3 sequences to IMGT reference sequences was used to assign V, D and J gene segments. For a sequence to be retained, a match of at least six nucleotides was required to both a V gene segment and a J gene segment. Rearrangements were called productive when the CDR3 lacked stop codons and stayed in frame with V and J; all others were non-productive. CDR3 was defined according to IMGT convention as the region running from the second conserved V-encoded cysteine to the conserved J-encoded phenylalanine. The earlier analysis of 587 of the donors excluded sequences that lacked an unambiguous match to a single V gene segment. An earlier analysis of 500 to 600 of the donors classified V segments as functional when productive rearrangements were above 56.7% and as segregating when the standard deviation between donors was above 5%. A statistical classification framework was developed to diagnose cytomegalovirus status using the catalog of TCR beta chain sequences. A later analysis assigned V and J genes by comparing TCR nucleotide sequences with IMGT/GENE-DB human TR gene sequences. Using the TCRdist pipeline, a later analysis assigned CDR3 sequences along with most-parsimonious VDJ recombination scenarios. In a later analysis, each TCR beta chain was defined by its CDR3 amino acid sequence together with its V-gene family, and reads lacking a unique V-gene family were excluded. To address suspected cross-contamination and a sequencing artifact, a later analysis removed 550 to 750 highly shared, low-generation-probability nucleotide sequences. A later analysis calculated a clonal expansion index for each public chain from normalized within-repertoire ranks of inferred template counts. In a later analysis, generation probabilities were computed with a VDJ recombination model fitted to out-of-frame rearrangements, and the resulting probabilities were checked against IGoR. In a later analysis, TCR-TCR, TCR-HLA and TCR-CMV co-occurrence was scored with hypergeometric tests, and a repertoire-size bias correction was applied to TCR pairs. False discovery rates were estimated in a later analysis by permuting HLA or CMV assignments 20 times. In a later analysis, co-occurring TCRs were grouped with DBSCAN, and TCRdist sequence similarity was added when clustering was performed within HLA-allele-positive subsets. Co-occurrence clustering excluded repertoires with fewer than 30,000 or more than 120,000 public chains, plus five with anomalous nucleotide sharing. Imported from immuneACCESS, the table was reduced by TCRdb to in-frame sequences with V and J called. These copies leave out some clones; in studies compared against another copy, an unresolved V gene accounts for under half, and the cause of the remainder is not known. The V and J calls and clone size are taken from that table; D and trimming were inferred from the DNA. Recorded for this sample are 90,000 to 110,000 clones; around three quarters of them occurred a single time. The top ten constitute roughly 8.2% of the sample.

From the cysteine through the phenylalanine, the CDR3 covers 14 amino acids. Only the CDR3 DNA stays, 42 bases, in frame from base 1. CDR1 and CDR2 (LGHNA, YSLEER) derive from the germline V gene. V is clipped by 5 bases and J by 1 base, and the sequence between their germline boundaries is 12 bases long. This clonotype was sampled from a woman in her forties or fifties in good health and CMV-seropositive. The specimen was PBMCs. The sequence is built from TRBV4-3 and TRBJ2-7; possibly the D gene is TRBD1, per 6 matching bases. Here the CDR3 is given as CASSSQGGSYEQYF. The base sequence is TGCGCCAGCAGCTCGCAAGGGGGATCCTACGAGCAGTACTTC.